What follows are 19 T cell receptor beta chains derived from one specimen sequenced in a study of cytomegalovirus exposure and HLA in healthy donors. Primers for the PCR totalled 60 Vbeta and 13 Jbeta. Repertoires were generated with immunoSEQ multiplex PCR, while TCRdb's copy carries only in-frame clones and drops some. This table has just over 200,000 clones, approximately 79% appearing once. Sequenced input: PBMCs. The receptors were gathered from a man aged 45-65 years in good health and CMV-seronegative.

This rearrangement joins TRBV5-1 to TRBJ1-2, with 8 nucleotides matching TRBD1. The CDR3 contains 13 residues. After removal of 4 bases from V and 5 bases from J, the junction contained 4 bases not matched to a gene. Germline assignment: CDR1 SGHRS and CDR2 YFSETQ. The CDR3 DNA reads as TGCGCCAGCAGCCCGGGACAGGTATATGGCTACACCTTC. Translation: CASSPGQVYGYTF.

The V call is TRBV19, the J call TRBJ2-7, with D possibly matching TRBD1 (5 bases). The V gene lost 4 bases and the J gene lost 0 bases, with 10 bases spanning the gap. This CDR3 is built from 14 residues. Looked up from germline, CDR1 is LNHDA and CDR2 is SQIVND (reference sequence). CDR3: CASSKYDSSYEQYF. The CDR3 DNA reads TGTGCCAGTAGTAAATACGACAGCTCCTACGAGCAGTACTTC.

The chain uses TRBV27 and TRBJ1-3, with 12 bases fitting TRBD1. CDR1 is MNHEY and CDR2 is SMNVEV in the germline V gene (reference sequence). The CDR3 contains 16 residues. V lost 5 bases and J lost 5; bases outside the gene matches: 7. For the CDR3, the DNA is TGTGCCAGCAGTCCCCACGGGACAGGGGGCAGAAACACCATATATTTT. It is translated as CASSPHGTGGRNTIYF.

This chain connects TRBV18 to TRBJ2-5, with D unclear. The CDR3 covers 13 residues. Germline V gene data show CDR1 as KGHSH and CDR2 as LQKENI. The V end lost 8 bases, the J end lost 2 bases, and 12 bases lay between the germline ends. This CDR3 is CASTTYSQETQYF. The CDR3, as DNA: TGTGCCAGCACCACTTACAGTCAAGAGACCCAGTACTTC.

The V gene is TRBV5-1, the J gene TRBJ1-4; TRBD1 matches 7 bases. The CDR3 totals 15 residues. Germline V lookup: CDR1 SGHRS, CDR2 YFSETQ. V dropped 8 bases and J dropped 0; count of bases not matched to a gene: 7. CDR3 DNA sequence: TGCGCCAGTCAGAGAACAGGGGCAACTAATGAAAAACTGTTTTTT. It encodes CASQRTGATNEKLFF. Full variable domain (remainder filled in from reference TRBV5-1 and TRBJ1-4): KAGVTQTPRYLIKTRGQQVTLSCSPISGHRSVSWYQQTPGQGLQFLFEYFSETQRNKGNFPGRFSGRQFSNSRSEMNVSTLELGDSALYLCASQRTGATNEKLFFGSGTQLSVL.

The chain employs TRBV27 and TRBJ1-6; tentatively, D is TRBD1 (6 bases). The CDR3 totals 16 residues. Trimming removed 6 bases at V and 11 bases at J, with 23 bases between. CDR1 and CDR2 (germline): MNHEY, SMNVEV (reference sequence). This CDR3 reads CASSSRLQGARTPLHF. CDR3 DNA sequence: TGTGCCAGCAGCTCCAGGCTACAGGGTGCTCGAACACCCCTCCACTTT.

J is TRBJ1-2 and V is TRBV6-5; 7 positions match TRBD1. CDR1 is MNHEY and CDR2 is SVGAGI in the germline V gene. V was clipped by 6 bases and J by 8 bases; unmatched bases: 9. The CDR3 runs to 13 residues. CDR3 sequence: CASSLGQLNGYTF. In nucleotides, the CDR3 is TGTGCCAGCAGCTTGGGACAGTTAAACGGCTACACCTTC.

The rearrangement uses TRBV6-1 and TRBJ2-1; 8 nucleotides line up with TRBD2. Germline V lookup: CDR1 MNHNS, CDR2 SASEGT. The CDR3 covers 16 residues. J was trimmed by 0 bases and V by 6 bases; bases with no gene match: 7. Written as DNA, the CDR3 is TGTGCCAGCAGCGAACTGAGCGGGAGCTCCTACAATGAGCAGTTCTTC. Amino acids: CASSELSGSSYNEQFF.

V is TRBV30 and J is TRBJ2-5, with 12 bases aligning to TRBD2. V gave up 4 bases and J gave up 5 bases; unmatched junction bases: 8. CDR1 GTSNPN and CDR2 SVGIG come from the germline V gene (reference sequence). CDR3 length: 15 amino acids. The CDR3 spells CAWTVGLAGGETQYF. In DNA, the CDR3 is TGTGCCTGGACGGTGGGTCTAGCGGGAGGGGAGACCCAGTACTTC. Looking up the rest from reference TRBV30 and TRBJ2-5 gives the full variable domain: SQTIHQWPATLVQPVGSPLSLECTVEGTSNPNLYWYRQAAGRGLQLLFYSVGIGQISSEVPQNLSASRPQDRQFILSSKKLLLSDSGFYLCAWTVGLAGGETQYFGPGTRLLVL.

CDR3 coding DNA: TGCGCCAGCAGCCACCCCGGGACTAGCACTGAGGAGCAGTTCTTC. This translates into CASSHPGTSTEEQFF. The V call is TRBV4-1, the J call TRBJ2-1, with 9 bases aligning to TRBD2. CDR1 and CDR2 (germline): MGHRA, YSYEKL. This CDR3 is built from 15 residues. V was pared by 3 bases and J by 10 bases, with 10 bases of the junction left unmatched.

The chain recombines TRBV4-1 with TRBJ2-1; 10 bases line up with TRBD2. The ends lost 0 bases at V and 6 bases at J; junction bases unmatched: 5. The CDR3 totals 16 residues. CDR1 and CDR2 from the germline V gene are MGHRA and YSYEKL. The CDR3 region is CASSQDWTSGLNEQFF. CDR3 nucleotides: TGCGCCAGCAGCCAAGATTGGACTAGCGGACTCAATGAGCAGTTCTTC.

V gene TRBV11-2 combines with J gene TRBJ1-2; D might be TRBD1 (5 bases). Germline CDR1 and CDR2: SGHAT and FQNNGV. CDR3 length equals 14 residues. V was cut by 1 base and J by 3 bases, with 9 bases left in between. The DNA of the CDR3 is TGTGCCAGCAGCTTAGGGGGGGGTTACTATGGCTACACCTTC. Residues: CASSLGGGYYGYTF. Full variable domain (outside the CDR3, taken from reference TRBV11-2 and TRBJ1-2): EAGVAQSPRYKIIEKRQSVAFWCNPISGHATLYWYQQILGQGPKLLIQFQNNGVVDDSQLPKDRFSAERLKGVDSTLKIQPAKLEDSAVYLCASSLGGGYYGYTFGSGTRLTVV.

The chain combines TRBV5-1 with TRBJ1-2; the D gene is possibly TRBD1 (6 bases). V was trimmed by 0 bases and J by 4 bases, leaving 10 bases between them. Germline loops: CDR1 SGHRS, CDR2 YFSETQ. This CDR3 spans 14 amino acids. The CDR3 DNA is TGCGCCAGCAGCTTGGAACAGGGCTTCTATGGCTACACCTTC. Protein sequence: CASSLEQGFYGYTF.

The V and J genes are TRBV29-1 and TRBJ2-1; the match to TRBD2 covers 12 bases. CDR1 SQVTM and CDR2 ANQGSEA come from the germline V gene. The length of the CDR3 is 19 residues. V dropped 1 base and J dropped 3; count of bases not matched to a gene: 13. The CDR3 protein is CSVEGVTSGSLGYYNEQFF. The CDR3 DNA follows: TGCAGCGTTGAAGGGGTGACTAGCGGGAGTTTGGGCTACTACAATGAGCAGTTCTTC.

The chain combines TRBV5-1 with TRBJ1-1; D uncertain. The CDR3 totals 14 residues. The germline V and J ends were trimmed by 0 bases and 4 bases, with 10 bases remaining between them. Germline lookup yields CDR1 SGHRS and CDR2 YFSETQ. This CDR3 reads CASSLEGGGTEAFF. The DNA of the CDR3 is TGCGCCAGCAGCTTGGAGGGAGGCGGCACTGAAGCTTTCTTT.

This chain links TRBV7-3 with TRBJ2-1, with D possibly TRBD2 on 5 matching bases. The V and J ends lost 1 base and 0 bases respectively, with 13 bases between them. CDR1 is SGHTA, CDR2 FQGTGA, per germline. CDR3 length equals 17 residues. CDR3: CASSLKQRSSSYNEQFF. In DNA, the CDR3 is TGTGCCAGCAGCTTAAAGCAGCGGAGCAGCTCCTACAATGAGCAGTTCTTC.

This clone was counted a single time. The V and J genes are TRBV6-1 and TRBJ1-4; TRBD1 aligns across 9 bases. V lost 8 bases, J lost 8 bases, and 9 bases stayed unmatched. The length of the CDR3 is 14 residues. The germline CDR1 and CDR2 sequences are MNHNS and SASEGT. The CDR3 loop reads CASVRTGVLEKLFF. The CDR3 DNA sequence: TGTGCCAGCGTCAGGACAGGGGTCTTAGAAAAACTGTTTTTT.

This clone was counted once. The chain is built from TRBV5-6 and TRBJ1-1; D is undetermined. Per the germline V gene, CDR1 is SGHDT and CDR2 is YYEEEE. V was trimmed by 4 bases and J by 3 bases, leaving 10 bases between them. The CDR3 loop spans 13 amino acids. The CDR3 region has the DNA TGTGCCAGCAGCCTAGACCGGGACACTGAAGCTTTCTTT. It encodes CASSLDRDTEAFF.

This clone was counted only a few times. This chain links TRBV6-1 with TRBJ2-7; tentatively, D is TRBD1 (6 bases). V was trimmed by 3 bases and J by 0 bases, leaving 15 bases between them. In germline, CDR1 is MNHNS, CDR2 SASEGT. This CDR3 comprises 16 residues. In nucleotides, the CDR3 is TGTGCCAGCAGTGAGAGCCGGACAGTAACCTCCTACGAGCAGTACTTC. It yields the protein CASSESRTVTSYEQYF.